This T cell receptor (beta chain) is drawn from a study of T cells after yellow fever vaccination. General observations from the study: After the booster, 96% of CD4 and roughly nine tenths of CD8 primary-response clones were re-detected. A small proportion of clonotypes was detected in both the CD4 and CD8 compartments.

Synthesis of TCR cDNA relied on 5'RACE template switching, which attached a universal primer site and UMIs. A single record per CDR3 protein comes from TCRdb applying MiXCR to the 5' RACE reads. The sample has roughly 520,000 distinct CDR3 sequences; about a fifth are singletons. V was trimmed by 1 base and J by 6 bases, leaving 13 bases between them. This CDR3 is 14 amino acids long. CDR1 is LGHDT, CDR2 YNNKEL, per germline (reference sequence). About this clonotype: Antigen: not known.

J is TRBJ2-7 and V is TRBV3-1; D possibly uses TRBD1 or TRBD2 (5 bases each). Sequences were derived from PBMCs, sampled approximately 22 days after the first yellow fever vaccination. The TCR comes from a man in his late teens or twenties who received the YFV17D yellow fever vaccine. The CDR3 is CASSQADGAPEQYF. Written as DNA, the CDR3 is TGTGCCAGCAGCCAAGCGGACGGGGCACCCGAGCAGTACTTC.